These 17 T cell receptor beta chains originate from one sample sequenced in a study of T cell clonality in common variable immunodeficiency. Generated by immunoSEQ multiplex PCR, the TCRdb table keeps only in-frame clones and is missing some. The data show about 52,000 clones, none appearing only once, with 2% to 2.5% held by the ten largest. The sequenced sample was peripheral blood mononuclear cells. Receptor source: a person aged 18 to 70 in good health.

This clone was recorded many times. The read falls 3 residues short of the CDR3 end, and the missing part is taken from the germline J gene. The chain links TRBV6-1 to TRBJ1-6; 7 bases agree with TRBD1. The CDR3 is made up of 14 amino acids. Germline CDR1 is MNHNS and CDR2 is SASEGT. Trimming at V came to 2 bases and at J to 9 bases, leaving 4 bases not matched to a gene. The covered CDR3 bases are TGTGCCAGCAGTGAAAGGAGACAGGGTTCACCC. The encoded protein is CASSERRQGSP. Given in full, the CDR3 is CASSERRQGSPLHF.

This clone was observed many times. The read finishes 3 residues shy of the CDR3 end, and the germline J gene is used to complete it. The chain couples TRBV20-1 to TRBJ2-3, with 9 bases matching TRBD2. The germline CDR1 and CDR2 sequences are DFQATT and SNEGSKA (reference sequence). The J segment lost 2 bases and the V segment lost 6 bases, leaving 9 bases of the junction unmatched. The CDR3 length is 15 residues. The CDR3 here is CSAMTSGFFTDTQYF. The sequenced part of the CDR3 DNA is TGCAGTGCGATGACTAGCGGTTTTTTCACAGATACG.

This clone was observed at least ten times. The read finishes 3 residues shy of the CDR3 end, and the germline J gene is used to complete it. The chain recombines TRBV30 with TRBJ2-5, with TRBD2 matching over 7 bases. CDR1 and CDR2 (germline): GTSNPN, SVGIG (reference sequence). The CDR3 runs 15 residues. After removal of 7 bases from V and 0 bases from J, the junction contained 11 bases not matched to a gene. The CDR3 is CAYKPTSPNQETQYF. The CDR3 DNA, read in part, is TGTGCCTACAAACCGACTAGCCCAAACCAAGAGACC.

This clone was counted a few times. The read comes to an end 3 residues before the CDR3 does, leaving the germline J gene to fill in the end. V gene TRBV11-2 combines with J gene TRBJ1-1, with unresolved D. Trimming took off 4 bases at V and 6 bases at J, with 9 bases between the two ends. The V gene's germline CDR1 is SGHAT and CDR2 FQNNGV. The length of the CDR3 is 12 residues. CDR3 DNA, as far as it was read: TGTGCCAGCAGCTCCGTGCGGTCTGAA. It encodes CASSSVRSE. The full CDR3 is CASSSVRSEAFF.

This clone was seen repeatedly, ten times or more. The read falls 3 residues short of the CDR3 end, and the missing part is taken from the germline J gene. This chain connects TRBV5-1 to TRBJ1-4; no definite D call. There are 14 residues in the CDR3. The germline gives CDR1 SGHRS, CDR2 YFSETQ. V shed 0 bases and J shed 5 bases, with 8 bases lying between them. CDR3 DNA, as far as it was read: TGCGCCAGCAGCTTGGACAGCCTCAATGAAAAA. Protein sequence: CASSLDSLNEK. The complete CDR3 sequence is CASSLDSLNEKLFF.

This clone was detected ten times or more. The sequenced fragment ends 3 residues before the CDR3 boundary, so the rest is inferred from the germline J gene. This chain links TRBV9 with TRBJ2-3, with 12 bases lining up with TRBD2. Germline lookup yields CDR1 SGDLS and CDR2 YYNGEE. CDR3 length: 16 amino acids. The V segment lost 3 bases and the J segment 4 bases; nucleotides outside the gene matches: 6. The CDR3 is CASSAGLAGRADTQYF. The CDR3 bases that were read are TGTGCCAGCAGCGCCGGACTAGCGGGGAGGGCAGATACG.

In this sample, this clone turned up a few times. The read finishes 3 residues shy of the CDR3 end, and the germline J gene is used to complete it. The chain recombines TRBV2 with TRBJ1-6, with TRBD1 matching over 7 bases. Germline CDR1 reads SNHLY; CDR2 reads FYNNEI. This CDR3 has 16 amino acids. After removal of 6 bases from V and 10 bases from J, the junction contained 15 bases not matched to a gene. CDR3 DNA (partial): TGTGCCAGCAGATTGGGCCAGACAGGGATAGCATCACCC. It encodes CASRLGQTGIASP. In full, the CDR3 is CASRLGQTGIASPLHF. Together with reference TRBV2 and TRBJ1-6, the CDR3 gives the full variable domain: EPEVTQTPSHQVTQMGQEVILRCVPISNHLYFYWYRQILGQKVEFLVSFYNNEISEKSEIFDDQFSVERPDGSNFTLKIRSTKLEDSAMYFCASRLGQTGIASPLHFGNGTRLTVT.

This clone occurred many times. The CDR3 is cut off 3 residues early in the read; its end comes from the germline J gene. The chain carries TRBV6-1 and TRBJ1-4; no definite D call. This CDR3 region has 12 residues. From germline, CDR1 is MNHNS and CDR2 SASEGT. The V and J ends lost 3 bases and 7 bases respectively, with 6 bases between them. The part of the CDR3 DNA that was read is TGTGCCAGCAGTGATTTAGCTGAAAAA. This encodes CASSDLAEK. The whole CDR3 is CASSDLAEKLFF.

This clone has ten or more counts. This chain's CDR3 is CASSLYSGQGNQPQHF. CDR3 DNA (partial): TGCGCCAGCAGCCTATATTCGGGACAGGGGAATCAGCCC. The chain has TRBV4-1 and TRBJ1-5, with 10 bases aligning to TRBD1. The read terminates 3 residues before the CDR3 end, so the remaining end is supplied by the germline J gene. The CDR3 totals 16 residues. CDR1 MGHRA and CDR2 YSYEKL come from the germline V gene. Germline trimming cut 4 bases from V and 4 bases from J; bases unmatched to any gene: 7.

There are many counts of this clone. The CDR3 is cut off 3 residues early in the read; its end comes from the germline J gene. The chain joins TRBV30 to TRBJ1-5; the D gene is possibly TRBD1 (6 bases). Germline loops: CDR1 GTSNPN, CDR2 SVGIG (reference sequence). V was clipped by 5 bases and J by 3 bases, with 11 bases between them. This CDR3 has 13 residues. The DNA read from the CDR3 is TGTGCCTGGGGGACACGAGTCAATCAGCCC. Its protein is CAWGTRVNQP. The CDR3 as a whole reads CAWGTRVNQPQHF.

In this sample, this clone turned up many times. The read finishes 3 residues shy of the CDR3 end, and the germline J gene is used to complete it. The chain uses TRBV7-8 and TRBJ2-3; D is unresolved. The V gene lost 1 base and the J gene lost 5 bases, with 10 bases spanning the gap. In germline, CDR1 is SGHVS, CDR2 FQNEAQ. The CDR3 length is 14 residues. CDR3 loop: CASSLDLSGDTQYF. The CDR3 DNA, read in part, is TGTGCCAGCAGCTTAGATCTCTCGGGAGATACG.

This clone has more than one count but fewer than ten. The read terminates 3 residues before the CDR3 end, so the remaining end is supplied by the germline J gene. The rearrangement links TRBV11-2 to TRBJ2-5, with D perhaps TRBD1 (6 bases). The V and J ends lost 5 bases and 5 bases respectively, with 12 bases between them. The CDR3 runs 13 residues. Germline V gene data show CDR1 as SGHAT and CDR2 as FQNNGV. The CDR3 DNA, read in part, is TGTGCCAGCAGCGGGGGCCTCCGGGAGACC. Translating it yields CASSGGLRET. The complete CDR3 reads CASSGGLRETQYF.

This clone was detected many times. The CDR3 extends 3 residues past the end of the read, so its final part is completed from the germline J gene. The chain combines TRBV18 with TRBJ2-3; D perhaps matches TRBD1 (6 bases). This CDR3 comprises 14 residues. Germline V lookup: CDR1 KGHSH, CDR2 LQKENI. Trimming removed 5 bases at V and 2 bases at J, with 11 bases between. CDR3: CASSNRQDTDTQYF. CDR3 bases read: TGTGCCAGCTCAAACCGACAGGACACAGATACG.

This clone was recorded at least ten times. The sequence runs out 3 residues before the end of the CDR3; the remainder is reconstructed from the germline J gene. The chain couples TRBV5-5 to TRBJ2-1; TRBD1 matches 10 bases. V lost 6 bases, J lost 9 bases, and 9 bases stayed unmatched. CDR1 is SGHKS and CDR2 is YYEKEE in the germline V gene (reference sequence). The CDR3 loop spans 14 amino acids. The part of the CDR3 DNA that was read is TGTGCCAGCACCCGGGACAGGGGATTGGGTGAG. This gives the protein CASTRDRGLGE. The whole CDR3 protein is CASTRDRGLGEQFF.

There are many counts of this clone. The read falls 3 residues short of the CDR3 end, and the missing part is taken from the germline J gene. The rearrangement uses TRBV5-1 and TRBJ2-2; 7 bases are a match to TRBD1. The CDR3 runs 14 residues. CDR1 is SGHRS and CDR2 is YFSETQ in the germline V gene. The V segment lost 3 bases and the J segment 7 bases; nucleotides outside the gene matches: 6. The chain's CDR3 is CASSYRTGGGELFF. The covered CDR3 bases are TGCGCCAGCAGCTACAGGACAGGAGGCGGGGAG.

This clone was counted ten times or more. This CDR3 is CSVDGRVVEQFF. The CDR3 bases that were read are TGCAGCGTTGACGGCAGGGTGGTTGAG. This chain links TRBV29-1 with TRBJ2-1; weak D call: TRBD1 (5 bases). From the germline J gene comes the end of the CDR3, since the read stops 3 residues before it. Germline V lookup: CDR1 SQVTM, CDR2 ANQGSEA. V was cut by 3 bases and J by 9 bases, with 12 bases left in between. The CDR3 length is 12 residues.

At least ten counts were recorded for this clone. The part of the CDR3 DNA that was read is TGTGCCAGCAGTGAAGCGCAAAGGGGACAGGGCCGCGCCAAAAACATT. It specifies CASSEAQRGQGRAKNI. Given in full, the CDR3 is CASSEAQRGQGRAKNIQYF. The rearrangement links TRBV6-1 to TRBJ2-4; 9 bases fit TRBD1. The CDR3 goes on 3 residues after the read ends, and that part is filled in from the germline J gene. J gave up 1 base and V 0 bases, and 10 bases lay outside the gene matches. This CDR3 is built from 19 residues. CDR1 and CDR2 from the germline V gene are MNHNS and SASEGT.